The subject of this entry is one TCR beta chain. Antigen unknown. The second PCR ran about 6 to 11 cycles with a sample-barcoded 5' primer and J-beta primers. Through a template-switch adaptor with 12 random nucleotides, each cDNA molecule received a tag. TCRdb used MiXCR to reprocess the 5' RACE reads, holding one entry per CDR3 protein. The table lists more than 1,400,000 distinct CDR3 sequences, roughly 45% of them singletons. This sample was included in a study of blood T cells in healthy people across ages. On the study more broadly: There was about one barcoded beta molecule captured by template switching per two T cells.

Study-wide results and caveats: The fall in TCR beta diversity per million T cells was roughly linear with age. Researchers judged that diversity estimates from one million T cells fell short of true values.

The sequence was collected from a woman aged 18-29 years in good health. Sequenced input: blood.

CDR3 bases: TGTGCCAGCAGCACTAGCGGGGGATCAGGGAATGAGCAGTTCTTC. This translates into CASSTSGGSGNEQFF. The V gene is TRBV9, the J gene TRBJ2-1; 11 bases align to TRBD2. This CDR3 spans 15 amino acids. After removal of 4 bases from V and 7 bases from J, the junction contained 7 bases not matched to a gene. Germline CDR1 and CDR2: SGDLS and YYNGEE. Full variable domain (rest looked up from reference TRBV9 and TRBJ2-1): DSGVTQTPKHLITATGQRVTLRCSPRSGDLSVYWYQQSLDQGLQFLIQYYNGEERAKGNILERFSAQQFPDLHSELNLSSLELGDSALYFCASSTSGGSGNEQFFGPGTRLTVL.